A selection of T cell receptor beta chains follows, all from one sample in a study of PD-1 blockade in classical Hodgkin lymphoma. Measured with immunoSEQ multiplex PCR; TCRdb has only the in-frame clones, and not every one. This table holds fewer than 100,000 clones, approximately 91% found once. The sample here was peripheral blood mononuclear cells (PBMCs), taken at baseline. These receptors all stem from a human donor with classical Hodgkin lymphoma. Both conserved end residues are part of each CDR3. The order of the fields is clone size, V gene, J gene, D gene, CDR3 protein, CDR3 DNA. A D gene is named only where the DNA matches it firmly. Clone size is not always given. Where it is, it says once, few, many or a class for expanded clones.

clone size: .; V gene: TRBV19; J gene: TRBJ2-7; D gene: .; CDR3 protein: CASSIDTMSYEQYF; CDR3 DNA: TGTGCCAGTAGTATAGATACCATGTCCTACGAGCAGTACTTC
clone size: .; V gene: TRBV13; J gene: TRBJ2-3; D gene: .; CDR3 protein: CASSPRRPTTDTQYF; CDR3 DNA: TGTGCCAGCAGCCCCCGCAGGCCCACCACAGATACGCAGTATTTT
clone size: .; V gene: TRBV5-4; J gene: TRBJ1-2; D gene: TRBD1; CDR3 protein: CASSSTGYYGYTF; CDR3 DNA: TGTGCCAGCAGCTCGACAGGGTACTATGGCTACACCTTC
clone size: .; V gene: TRBV2; J gene: TRBJ2-1; D gene: TRBD2; CDR3 protein: CASSELGSGSGEQFF; CDR3 DNA: TGTGCCAGCAGTGAATTAGGTAGCGGGAGTGGTGAGCAGTTCTTC
clone size: .; V gene: TRBV7-6; J gene: TRBJ2-2; D gene: .; CDR3 protein: CASSSHMGPGELFF; CDR3 DNA: TGTGCCAGCAGCTCCCACATGGGGCCCGGGGAGCTGTTTTTT
clone size: .; V gene: TRBV11-3; J gene: TRBJ2-1; D gene: .; CDR3 protein: CASSLFGSSYNEQFF; CDR3 DNA: TGTGCCAGCAGCTTGTTCGGGAGCTCCTACAATGAGCAGTTCTTC
clone size: .; V gene: TRBV29-1; J gene: TRBJ1-2; D gene: .; CDR3 protein: CSVEITGFRDGYTF; CDR3 DNA: TGCAGCGTTGAAATCACAGGGTTCAGGGATGGCTACACCTTC
clone size: once; V gene: TRBV11-2; J gene: TRBJ2-5; D gene: .; CDR3 protein: CASSLGLFSLAQETQYF; CDR3 DNA: TGTGCCAGCAGCTTAGGACTTTTCTCGCTAGCGCAAGAGACCCAGTACTTC
clone size: .; V gene: TRBV30; J gene: TRBJ1-3; D gene: .; CDR3 protein: CARTTKQGPGNTIYF; CDR3 DNA: TGTGCCCGTACTACTAAACAGGGACCTGGAAACACCATATATTTT
clone size: .; V gene: TRBV2; J gene: TRBJ2-5; D gene: .; CDR3 protein: CASSETSGNQETQYF; CDR3 DNA: TGTGCCAGCAGTGAAACCTCGGGAAACCAAGAGACCCAGTACTTC
clone size: .; V gene: TRBV18; J gene: TRBJ2-7; D gene: TRBD1; CDR3 protein: CASSPRQGGYEQYF; CDR3 DNA: TGTGCCAGCTCACCTCGACAGGGCGGCTACGAGCAGTACTTC
clone size: once; V gene: TRBV6-5; J gene: TRBJ1-4; D gene: TRBD1; CDR3 protein: CASSPRDSYEKLFF; CDR3 DNA: TGTGCCAGCAGTCCCCGGGACAGCTATGAAAAACTGTTTTTT
clone size: .; V gene: TRBV5-5; J gene: TRBJ2-7; D gene: .; CDR3 protein: CASSFPRAGPNYEQYF; CDR3 DNA: TGTGCCAGCAGTTTCCCCCGGGCAGGCCCAAACTACGAGCAGTACTTC
clone size: .; V gene: TRBV27; J gene: TRBJ1-1; D gene: .; CDR3 protein: CASSLSRDFTEAFF; CDR3 DNA: TGTGCCAGCAGTTTATCGCGGGATTTCACTGAAGCTTTCTTT
clone size: .; V gene: TRBV7-9; J gene: TRBJ1-4; D gene: .; CDR3 protein: CASSLTQTENEKLFF; CDR3 DNA: TGTGCCAGCAGCTTAACACAGACAGAAAATGAAAAACTGTTTTTT
clone size: .; V gene: TRBV5-4; J gene: TRBJ2-1; D gene: .; CDR3 protein: CASSMTSRNEQFF; CDR3 DNA: TGTGCCAGCAGCATGACTAGTCGTAATGAGCAGTTCTTC
clone size: .; V gene: TRBV2; J gene: TRBJ2-1; D gene: .; CDR3 protein: CARLAPSRDEQFF; CDR3 DNA: TGTGCCAGGCTAGCACCTAGCCGGGATGAGCAGTTCTTC
clone size: .; V gene: TRBV5-6; J gene: TRBJ2-7; D gene: .; CDR3 protein: CASSLDSAYEQYF; CDR3 DNA: TGTGCCAGCAGCTTGGACTCGGCCTACGAGCAGTACTTC
clone size: .; V gene: TRBV6-5; J gene: TRBJ2-7; D gene: TRBD1; CDR3 protein: CASSRDRYYEQYF; CDR3 DNA: TGTGCCAGCAGCCGGGACAGGTACTACGAGCAGTACTTC
clone size: .; V gene: TRBV27; J gene: TRBJ1-2; D gene: .; CDR3 protein: CASSLAGNTNYGYTF; CDR3 DNA: TGTGCCAGCAGTTTGGCAGGGAATACTAACTATGGCTACACCTTC
clone size: .; V gene: TRBV14; J gene: TRBJ1-3; D gene: .; CDR3 protein: CASSQVVLRDSGNTIYF; CDR3 DNA: TGTGCCAGCAGCCAAGTGGTACTAAGGGACTCTGGAAACACCATATATTTT
clone size: .; V gene: TRBV29-1; J gene: TRBJ1-3; D gene: .; CDR3 protein: CSVETAHPSSGNTIYF; CDR3 DNA: TGCAGCGTTGAGACAGCCCATCCCAGCTCTGGAAACACCATATATTTT
clone size: .; V gene: TRBV28; J gene: TRBJ1-2; D gene: .; CDR3 protein: CASSYEGQGYGYTF; CDR3 DNA: TGTGCCAGCAGTTACGAGGGGCAAGGGTATGGCTACACCTTC
clone size: .; V gene: TRBV28; J gene: TRBJ2-3; D gene: TRBD2; CDR3 protein: CASSTRTRPDTQYF; CDR3 DNA: TGTGCCAGCAGTACCCGGACTAGACCAGATACGCAGTATTTT
clone size: .; V gene: TRBV28; J gene: TRBJ2-1; D gene: .; CDR3 protein: CASSSDRNEQFF; CDR3 DNA: TGTGCCAGCAGCTCCGACAGAAATGAGCAGTTCTTC
clone size: .; V gene: TRBV11-2; J gene: TRBJ1-2; D gene: .; CDR3 protein: CASSLDVTVVGYTF; CDR3 DNA: TGTGCCAGCAGCTTAGACGTGACCGTGGTTGGCTACACCTTC
clone size: .; V gene: TRBV6-1; J gene: TRBJ1-2; D gene: .; CDR3 protein: CASSRDGGANYGYTF; CDR3 DNA: TGTGCCAGCAGCAGGGACGGCGGAGCTAACTATGGCTACACCTTC
clone size: .; V gene: TRBV2; J gene: TRBJ1-1; D gene: .; CDR3 protein: CASSLEGGGMNTEAFF; CDR3 DNA: TGTGCCAGCAGTCTTGAGGGTGGGGGCATGAACACTGAAGCTTTCTTT
clone size: .; V gene: TRBV6-1; J gene: TRBJ2-3; D gene: .; CDR3 protein: CASKGISTDTQYF; CDR3 DNA: TGTGCCAGCAAAGGGATAAGCACAGATACGCAGTATTTT
clone size: few; V gene: TRBV19; J gene: TRBJ1-4; D gene: TRBD1; CDR3 protein: CASRLSRGGSDLNEKLFF; CDR3 DNA: TGTGCCAGTAGGCTATCCAGAGGGGGCTCTGACCTTAATGAAAAACTGTTTTTT
clone size: .; V gene: TRBV6-5; J gene: TRBJ1-1; D gene: .; CDR3 protein: CASSYDKINTEAFF; CDR3 DNA: TGTGCCAGCAGTTACGACAAGATAAACACTGAAGCTTTCTTT
clone size: .; V gene: TRBV7-9; J gene: TRBJ1-4; D gene: .; CDR3 protein: CASSYDLTINEKLFF; CDR3 DNA: TGTGCCAGCAGCTACGACCTTACGATTAATGAAAAACTGTTTTTT
clone size: few; V gene: TRBV30; J gene: TRBJ1-5; D gene: TRBD1; CDR3 protein: CAWATGNQPQHF; CDR3 DNA: TGTGCCTGGGCGACAGGGAATCAGCCCCAGCATTTT
clone size: .; V gene: TRBV27; J gene: TRBJ1-1; D gene: .; CDR3 protein: CASSLSGAGTTEAFF; CDR3 DNA: TGTGCCAGCAGTTTATCGGGGGCAGGGACCACTGAAGCTTTCTTT
clone size: .; V gene: TRBV6-1; J gene: TRBJ2-7; D gene: .; CDR3 protein: CASSPSGWGVEQYF; CDR3 DNA: TGTGCCAGCTCGCCCAGCGGTTGGGGGGTCGAGCAGTACTTC
clone size: .; V gene: TRBV6-5; J gene: TRBJ2-3; D gene: TRBD1; CDR3 protein: CASSYLGQGGTDTQYF; CDR3 DNA: TGTGCCAGCAGTTACCTGGGACAGGGGGGCACAGATACGCAGTATTTT
clone size: .; V gene: TRBV7-9; J gene: TRBJ1-1; D gene: TRBD1; CDR3 protein: CASSPTGNGATEAFF; CDR3 DNA: TGTGCCAGCAGCCCGACAGGGAATGGGGCCACTGAAGCTTTCTTT
clone size: .; V gene: TRBV30; J gene: TRBJ2-1; D gene: TRBD2; CDR3 protein: CAWTLPSGNEQFF; CDR3 DNA: TGTGCCTGGACCCTTCCTAGCGGCAATGAGCAGTTCTTC
clone size: .; V gene: TRBV4-2; J gene: TRBJ2-7; D gene: TRBD2; CDR3 protein: CASSQDRTSRYEQYF; CDR3 DNA: TGTGCCAGCAGCCAAGATAGGACTAGCAGATACGAGCAGTACTTC
clone size: .; V gene: TRBV2; J gene: TRBJ2-1; D gene: TRBD1; CDR3 protein: CASRQGTAYNEQFF; CDR3 DNA: TGTGCCAGCAGGCAAGGGACAGCCTACAATGAGCAGTTCTTC
clone size: few; V gene: TRBV30; J gene: TRBJ2-7; D gene: .; CDR3 protein: CAWSVGTFLWYEQYF; CDR3 DNA: TGTGCCTGGAGTGTAGGGACATTTCTTTGGTACGAGCAGTACTTC
clone size: .; V gene: TRBV7-9; J gene: TRBJ2-1; D gene: TRBD1; CDR3 protein: CASSTMTGGPYNEQFF; CDR3 DNA: TGTGCCAGCAGCACCATGACAGGGGGCCCGTACAATGAGCAGTTCTTC
clone size: once; V gene: TRBV19; J gene: TRBJ2-6; D gene: .; CDR3 protein: CASSLSSSGANVLTF; CDR3 DNA: TGTGCCAGTAGTCTATCGAGCTCTGGGGCCAACGTCCTGACTTTC
clone size: .; V gene: TRBV30; J gene: TRBJ1-1; D gene: .; CDR3 protein: CAWRHQGNTEAFF; CDR3 DNA: TGTGCCTGGAGACATCAGGGGAACACTGAAGCTTTCTTT